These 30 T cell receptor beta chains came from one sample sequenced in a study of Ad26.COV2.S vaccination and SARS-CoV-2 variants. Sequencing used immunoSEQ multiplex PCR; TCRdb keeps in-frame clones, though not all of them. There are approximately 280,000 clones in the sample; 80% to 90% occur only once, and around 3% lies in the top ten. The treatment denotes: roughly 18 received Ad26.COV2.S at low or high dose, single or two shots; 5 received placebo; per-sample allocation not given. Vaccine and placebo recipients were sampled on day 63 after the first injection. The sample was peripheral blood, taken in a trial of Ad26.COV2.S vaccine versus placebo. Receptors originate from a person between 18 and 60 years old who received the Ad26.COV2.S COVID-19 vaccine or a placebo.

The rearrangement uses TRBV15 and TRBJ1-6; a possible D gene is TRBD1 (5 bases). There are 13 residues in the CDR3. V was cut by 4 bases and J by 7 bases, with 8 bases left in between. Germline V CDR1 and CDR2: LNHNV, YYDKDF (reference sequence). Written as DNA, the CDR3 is TGTGCCACCAGCATTGGGGGAAATTCACCCCTCCACTTT. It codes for CATSIGGNSPLHF.

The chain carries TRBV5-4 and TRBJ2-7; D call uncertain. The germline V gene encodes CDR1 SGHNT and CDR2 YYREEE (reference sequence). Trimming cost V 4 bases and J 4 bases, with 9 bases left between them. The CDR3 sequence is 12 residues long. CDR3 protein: CASSVDPYEQYF. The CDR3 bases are TGTGCCAGCAGCGTCGACCCGTACGAGCAGTACTTC.

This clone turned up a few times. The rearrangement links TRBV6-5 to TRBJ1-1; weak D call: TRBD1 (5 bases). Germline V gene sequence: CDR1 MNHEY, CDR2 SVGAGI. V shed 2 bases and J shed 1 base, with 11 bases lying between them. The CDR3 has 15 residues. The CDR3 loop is CASSYLTGKNTEAFF. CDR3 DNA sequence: TGTGCCAGCAGTTACCTAACAGGAAAGAACACTGAAGCTTTCTTT.

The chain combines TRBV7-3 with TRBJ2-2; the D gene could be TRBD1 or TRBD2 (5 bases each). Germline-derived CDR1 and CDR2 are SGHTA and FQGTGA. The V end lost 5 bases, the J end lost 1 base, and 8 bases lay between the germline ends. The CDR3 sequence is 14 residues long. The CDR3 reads CASSRDLNTGELFF. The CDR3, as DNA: TGTGCCAGCAGCCGGGACCTGAACACCGGGGAGCTGTTTTTT.

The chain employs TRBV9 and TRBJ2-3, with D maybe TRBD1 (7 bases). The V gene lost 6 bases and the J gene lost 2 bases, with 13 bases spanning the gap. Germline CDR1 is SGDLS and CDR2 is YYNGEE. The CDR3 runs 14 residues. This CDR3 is CASNGGGYTDTQYF. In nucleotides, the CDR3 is TGTGCCAGCAACGGAGGGGGCTACACAGATACGCAGTATTTT. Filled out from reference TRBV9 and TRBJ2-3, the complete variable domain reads DSGVTQTPKHLITATGQRVTLRCSPRSGDLSVYWYQQSLDQGLQFLIQYYNGEERAKGNILERFSAQQFPDLHSELNLSSLELGDSALYFCASNGGGYTDTQYFGPGTRLTVL.

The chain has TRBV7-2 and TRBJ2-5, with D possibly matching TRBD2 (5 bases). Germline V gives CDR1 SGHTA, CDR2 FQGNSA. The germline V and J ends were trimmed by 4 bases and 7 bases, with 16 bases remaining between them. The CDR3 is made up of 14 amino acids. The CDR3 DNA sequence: TGTGCCAGCAGCTCCCAGGACTCGTCGGTGACCCAGTACTTC. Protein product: CASSSQDSSVTQYF.

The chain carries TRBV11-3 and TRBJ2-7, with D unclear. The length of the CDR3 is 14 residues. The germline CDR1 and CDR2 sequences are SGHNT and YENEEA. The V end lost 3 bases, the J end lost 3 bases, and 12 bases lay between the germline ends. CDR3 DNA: TGTGCCAGCAGCTTCGGAGCTCCCTTCTACGAGCAGTACTTC. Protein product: CASSFGAPFYEQYF.

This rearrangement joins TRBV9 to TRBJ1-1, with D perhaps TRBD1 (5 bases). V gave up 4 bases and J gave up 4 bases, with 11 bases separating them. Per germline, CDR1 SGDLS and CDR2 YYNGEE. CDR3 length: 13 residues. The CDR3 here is CASSYGAGTEAFF. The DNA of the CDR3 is TGTGCCAGCAGCTATGGGGCTGGCACTGAAGCTTTCTTT.

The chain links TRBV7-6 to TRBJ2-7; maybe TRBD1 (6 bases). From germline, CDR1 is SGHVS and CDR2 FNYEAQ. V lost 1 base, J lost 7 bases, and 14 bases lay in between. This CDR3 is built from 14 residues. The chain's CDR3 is CASSLEQGWEEQYF. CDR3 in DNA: TGTGCCAGCAGCTTAGAACAGGGATGGGAGGAGCAGTACTTC.

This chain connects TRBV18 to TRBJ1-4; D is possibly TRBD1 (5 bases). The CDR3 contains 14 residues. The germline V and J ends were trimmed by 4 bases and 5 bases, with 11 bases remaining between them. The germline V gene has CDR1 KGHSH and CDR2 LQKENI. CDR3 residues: CASSLRGLNEKLFF. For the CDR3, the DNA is TGTGCCAGCTCACTCCGGGGCCTCAATGAAAAACTGTTTTTT.

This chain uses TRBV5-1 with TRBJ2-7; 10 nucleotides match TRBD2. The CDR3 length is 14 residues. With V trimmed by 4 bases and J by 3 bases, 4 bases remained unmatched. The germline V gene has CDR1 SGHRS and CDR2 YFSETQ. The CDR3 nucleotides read TGCGCCAGCAGCCCCGGGACTAGCGTCTACGAGCAGTACTTC. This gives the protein CASSPGTSVYEQYF.

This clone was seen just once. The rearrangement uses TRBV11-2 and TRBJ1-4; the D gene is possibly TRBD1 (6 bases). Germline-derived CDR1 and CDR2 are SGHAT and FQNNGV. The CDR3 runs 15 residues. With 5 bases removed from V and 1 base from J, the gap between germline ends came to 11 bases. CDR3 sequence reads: CASSPTGQTNEKLFF. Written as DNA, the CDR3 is TGTGCCAGCAGCCCTACGGGACAAACTAATGAAAAACTGTTTTTT.

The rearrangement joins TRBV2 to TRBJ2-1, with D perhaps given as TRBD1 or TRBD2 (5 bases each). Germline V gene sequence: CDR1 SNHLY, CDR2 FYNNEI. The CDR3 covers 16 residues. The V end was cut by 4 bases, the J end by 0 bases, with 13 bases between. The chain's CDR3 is CASSGIMGTSYNEQFF. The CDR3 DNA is TGTGCCAGCAGTGGAATTATGGGGACCTCCTACAATGAGCAGTTCTTC. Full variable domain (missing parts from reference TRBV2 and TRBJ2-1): EPEVTQTPSHQVTQMGQEVILRCVPISNHLYFYWYRQILGQKVEFLVSFYNNEISEKSEIFDDQFSVERPDGSNFTLKIRSTKLEDSAMYFCASSGIMGTSYNEQFFGPGTRLTVL.

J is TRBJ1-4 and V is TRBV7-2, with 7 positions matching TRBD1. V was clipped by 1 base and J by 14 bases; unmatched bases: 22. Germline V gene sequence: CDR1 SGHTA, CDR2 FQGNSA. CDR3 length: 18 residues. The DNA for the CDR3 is TGTGCCAGCAGCTTAGGACCCAGGGGGGTGGAGGACACAGGGCGGCTGTTTTTT. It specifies CASSLGPRGVEDTGRLFF.

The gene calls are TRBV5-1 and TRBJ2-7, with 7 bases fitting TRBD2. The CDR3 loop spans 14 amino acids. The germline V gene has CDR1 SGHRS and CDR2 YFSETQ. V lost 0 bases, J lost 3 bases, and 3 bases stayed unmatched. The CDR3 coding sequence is TGCGCCAGCAGCTTGGGTCGGGAGGTCTACGAGCAGTACTTC. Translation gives CASSLGREVYEQYF.

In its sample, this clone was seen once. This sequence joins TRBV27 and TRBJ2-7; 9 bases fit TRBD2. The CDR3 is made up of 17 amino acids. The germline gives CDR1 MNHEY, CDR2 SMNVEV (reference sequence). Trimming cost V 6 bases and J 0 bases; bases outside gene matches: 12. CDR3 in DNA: TGTGCCAGCAGGAAAGGGGCGGCGGGAGGGTTCTCCTACGAGCAGTACTTC. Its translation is CASRKGAAGGFSYEQYF.

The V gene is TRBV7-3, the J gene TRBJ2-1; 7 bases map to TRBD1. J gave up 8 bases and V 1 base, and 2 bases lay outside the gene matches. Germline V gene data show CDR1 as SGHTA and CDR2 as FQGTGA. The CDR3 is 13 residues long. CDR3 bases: TGTGCCAGCAGCTTAAGGACAGGAGATGAGCAGTTCTTC. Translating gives CASSLRTGDEQFF. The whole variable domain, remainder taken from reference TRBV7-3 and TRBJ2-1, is GAGVSQTPSNKVTEKGKYVELRCDPISGHTALYWYRQSLGQGPEFLIYFQGTGAADDSGLPNDRFFAVRPEGSVSTLKIQRTERGDSAVYLCASSLRTGDEQFFGPGTRLTVL.

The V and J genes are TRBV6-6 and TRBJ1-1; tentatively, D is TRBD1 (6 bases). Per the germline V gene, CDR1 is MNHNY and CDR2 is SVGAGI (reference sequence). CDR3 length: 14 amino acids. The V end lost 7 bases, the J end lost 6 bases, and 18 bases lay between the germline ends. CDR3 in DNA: TGTGCCAGCAAGATGGGGGGCCTCAATTCTGAAGCTTTCTTT. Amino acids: CASKMGGLNSEAFF.

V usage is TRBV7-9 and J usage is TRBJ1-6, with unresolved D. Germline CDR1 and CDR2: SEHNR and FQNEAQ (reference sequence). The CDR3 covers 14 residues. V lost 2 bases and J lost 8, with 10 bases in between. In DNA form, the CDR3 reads TGTGCCAGCAGCTTAATCCGATCTGATTCACCCCTCCACTTT. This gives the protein CASSLIRSDSPLHF.

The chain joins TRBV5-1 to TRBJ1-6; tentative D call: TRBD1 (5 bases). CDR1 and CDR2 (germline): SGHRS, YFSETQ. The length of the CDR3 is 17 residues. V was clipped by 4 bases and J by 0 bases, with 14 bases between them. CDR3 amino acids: CASSGDARSSYNSPLHF. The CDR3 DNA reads TGCGCCAGCAGCGGGGACGCCCGGAGCTCCTATAATTCACCCCTCCACTTT.

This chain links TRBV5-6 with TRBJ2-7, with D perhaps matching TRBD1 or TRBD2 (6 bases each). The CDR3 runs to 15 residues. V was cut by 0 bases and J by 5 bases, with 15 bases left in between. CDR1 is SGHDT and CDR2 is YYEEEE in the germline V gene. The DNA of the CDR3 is TGTGCCAGCAGCTTGGCCGGGGGCAACGTCCACGAGCAGTACTTC. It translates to CASSLAGGNVHEQYF.

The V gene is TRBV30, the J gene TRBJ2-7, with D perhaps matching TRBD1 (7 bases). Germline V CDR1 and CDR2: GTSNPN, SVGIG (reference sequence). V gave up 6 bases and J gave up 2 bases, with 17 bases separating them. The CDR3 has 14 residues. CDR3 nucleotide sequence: TGTGCCTGCCAGGGGGGACTTTTTACCTACGAGCAGTACTTC. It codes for CACQGGLFTYEQYF.

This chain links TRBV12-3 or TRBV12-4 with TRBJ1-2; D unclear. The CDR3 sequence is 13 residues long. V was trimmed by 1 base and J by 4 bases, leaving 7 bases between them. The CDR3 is CASSLEQSYGYTF. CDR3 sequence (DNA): TGTGCCAGCAGTTTAGAACAGTCCTATGGCTACACCTTC.

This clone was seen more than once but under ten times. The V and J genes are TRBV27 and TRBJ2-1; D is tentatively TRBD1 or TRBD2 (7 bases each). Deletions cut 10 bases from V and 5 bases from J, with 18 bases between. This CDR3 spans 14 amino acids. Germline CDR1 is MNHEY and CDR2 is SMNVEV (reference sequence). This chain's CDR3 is CATGRGGFNNEQFF. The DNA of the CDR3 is TGTGCCACCGGCAGGGGGGGTTTCAACAATGAGCAGTTCTTC.

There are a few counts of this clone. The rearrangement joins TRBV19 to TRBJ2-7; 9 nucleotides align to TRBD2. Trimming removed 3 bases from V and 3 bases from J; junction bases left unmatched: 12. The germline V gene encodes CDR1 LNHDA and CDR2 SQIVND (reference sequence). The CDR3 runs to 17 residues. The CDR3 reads CASSMRLAGSEFYEQYF. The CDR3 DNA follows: TGTGCCAGTAGTATGAGGCTAGCGGGGTCGGAATTCTACGAGCAGTACTTC.

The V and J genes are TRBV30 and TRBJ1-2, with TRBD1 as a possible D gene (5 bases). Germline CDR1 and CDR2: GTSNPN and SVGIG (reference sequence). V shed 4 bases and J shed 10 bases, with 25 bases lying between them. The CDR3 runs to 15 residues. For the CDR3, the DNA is TGTGCCTGGACCCTTCCGGGCCGGGGGTATTTTTACTACACCTTC. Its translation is CAWTLPGRGYFYYTF.

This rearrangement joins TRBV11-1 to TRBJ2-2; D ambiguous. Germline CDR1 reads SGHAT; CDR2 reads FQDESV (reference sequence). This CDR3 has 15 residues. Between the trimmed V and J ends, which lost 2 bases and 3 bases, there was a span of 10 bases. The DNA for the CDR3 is TGTGCCAGCAGCTTAAGGCCAGCATACACCGGGGAGCTGTTTTTT. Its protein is CASSLRPAYTGELFF.

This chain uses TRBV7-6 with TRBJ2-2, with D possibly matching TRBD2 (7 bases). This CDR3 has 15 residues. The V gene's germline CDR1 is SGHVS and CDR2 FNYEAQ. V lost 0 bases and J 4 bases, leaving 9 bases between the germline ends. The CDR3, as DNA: TGTGCCAGCAGCTTAGCGGGGGGGCTCACCGGGGAGCTGTTTTTT. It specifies CASSLAGGLTGELFF.

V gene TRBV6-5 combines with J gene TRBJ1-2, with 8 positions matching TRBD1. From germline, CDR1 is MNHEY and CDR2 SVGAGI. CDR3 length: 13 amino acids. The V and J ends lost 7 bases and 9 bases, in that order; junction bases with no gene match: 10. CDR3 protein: CASIRRQGYSYTF. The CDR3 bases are TGTGCCAGCATACGTCGACAGGGGTACAGCTACACCTTC.

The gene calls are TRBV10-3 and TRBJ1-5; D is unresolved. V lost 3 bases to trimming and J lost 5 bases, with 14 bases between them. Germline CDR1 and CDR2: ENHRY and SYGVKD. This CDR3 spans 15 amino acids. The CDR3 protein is CAISESPQGYQPQHF. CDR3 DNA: TGTGCCATCAGTGAATCTCCACAAGGATATCAGCCCCAGCATTTT.